This section outlines one TCR beta chain sequence together with its context. While infection was still active, Seattle patients were enrolled and then followed longitudinally. The repertoire was sequenced with immunoSEQ multiplex PCR; TCRdb's copy has only in-frame clones and lacks some. Altogether over 60,000 clones are present, over 60% being singletons, with the ten largest covering more than 13%. The sample originates from a study of blood T cell repertoires in COVID-19. The wider study: Samples came from the United States, Italy and Spain, spanning acute and convalescent COVID-19. The analysed material was cDNA or gDNA that came from T cells, B-cell-depleted T cells, or PBMCs.

V was shortened by 3 bases and J by 2 bases, with 7 bases between the two germline ends. CDR1 and CDR2 from the germline V gene are LGHDT and YNNKEL (reference sequence). This CDR3 comprises 13 residues. What was sequenced was peripheral blood. The chain uses TRBV3-1 (or the pseudogene TRBV3-2) and TRBJ2-5; unclear D gene. The clonotype comes from a man between 60 and 75 years old with COVID-19, enrolled during active disease. CDR3 sequence: CASSQARQETQYF. CDR3 nucleotide sequence: TGTGCCAGCAGCCAGGCTAGACAAGAGACCCAGTACTTC.